One sample yielded the 25 T cell receptor beta chains listed below, sequenced in a study of blood T cell repertoires in COVID-19. TCRdb's table, derived via immunoSEQ multiplex PCR, lists solely in-frame clones and lacks some. The sample lists 200,000 to 300,000 clones, around 89% occurring once. The material sequenced was peripheral blood. These receptors were taken from a man aged 60-69 years who had recovered from COVID-19.

This clone was observed a single time. The rearrangement links TRBV7-2 to TRBJ2-5, with TRBD2 matching 9 bases. CDR1 is SGHTA and CDR2 is FQGNSA in the germline V gene. CDR3 length: 15 residues. J was trimmed by 5 bases and V by 0 bases; bases with no gene match: 4. CDR3 protein: CASSLASGGRETQYF. CDR3 sequence (DNA): TGTGCCAGCAGCTTAGCTAGCGGGGGTCGGGAGACCCAGTACTTC.

This CDR3 reads CASTPRPSGGSVGELFF. DNA of the CDR3: TGTGCCAGTACCCCCCGCCCTAGCGGGGGGTCTGTCGGGGAGCTGTTTTTT. The J gene is TRBJ2-2, the V gene TRBV19, with 11 bases fitting TRBD2. With 7 bases clipped from V and 7 bases from J, the junction kept 14 bases outside the gene matches. CDR1 is LNHDA and CDR2 is SQIVND in the germline V gene (reference sequence). There are 17 residues in the CDR3.

V gene TRBV6-6 combines with J gene TRBJ2-3, with 10 nucleotides matching TRBD2. Germline V gene sequence: CDR1 MNHNY, CDR2 SVGAGI (reference sequence). There are 16 residues in the CDR3. Trimming took 0 bases from V and 1 from J; bases not matched to a gene: 1. Here the CDR3 DNA reads TGTGCCAGCAGTTACTCGGGGACTAGCGGCACAGATACGCAGTATTTT. It codes for CASSYSGTSGTDTQYF.

The chain combines TRBV4-1 with TRBJ2-5; possibly TRBD1 for D (5 bases). Germline CDR1 MGHRA, CDR2 YSYEKL. V was cut by 3 bases and J by 5 bases, with 13 bases left in between. CDR3 size: 14 residues. The CDR3 DNA sequence: TGCGCCAGCAGCCATTTGGGGCTGGGGGAGACCCAGTACTTC. This gives the protein CASSHLGLGETQYF.

The chain has TRBV23-1 and TRBJ1-5; possibly TRBD1 for D (6 bases). TRBV23-1 is designated an ORF whose function remains uncertain. Between the trimmed V and J ends, which lost 1 base and 3 bases, there was a span of 13 bases. The CDR3 extends over 16 amino acids. The CDR3 DNA reads as TGCGCCAGCAGTCAATGGGGCTGGGGACACAATCAGCCCCAGCATTTT. It yields the protein CASSQWGWGHNQPQHF.

The chain joins TRBV19 to TRBJ2-3, with 10 bases identical to TRBD2. Trimming removed 6 bases from V and 4 bases from J; junction bases left unmatched: 13. The CDR3 has 17 amino acids. Germline V lookup: CDR1 LNHDA, CDR2 SQIVND (reference sequence). The CDR3 loop is CASSAESLAGVPDTQYF. The DNA for the CDR3 is TGTGCCAGTAGCGCAGAGAGTCTAGCGGGGGTCCCAGATACGCAGTATTTT.

The chain uses TRBV5-1 and TRBJ1-4, with D possibly TRBD1 on 6 matching bases. CDR3 length equals 14 residues. Germline V gene data show CDR1 as SGHRS and CDR2 as YFSETQ. V was clipped by 1 base and J by 2 bases, with 6 bases between them. CDR3: CASSLTGTNEKLFF. The CDR3 coding sequence is TGCGCCAGCAGCTTGACAGGGACTAATGAAAAACTGTTTTTT.

The chain couples TRBV5-8 to TRBJ1-1; 7 bases match TRBD1. Germline V gene sequence: CDR1 SGHTS, CDR2 YDEGEE. The CDR3 spans 16 residues. Trimming at V came to 2 bases and at J to 1 base, leaving 8 bases not matched to a gene. CDR3: CASSFFGTAKNTEAFF. In DNA form, the CDR3 reads TGTGCCAGCAGCTTCTTCGGGACAGCAAAGAACACTGAAGCTTTCTTT.

In DNA form, the CDR3 reads TGTGCCAGCAGCCTGACAGGGGGGACGGAGCCCCAGCATTTT. This sequence encodes CASSLTGGTEPQHF. The rearrangement links TRBV7-3 to TRBJ1-5; 9 bases map to TRBD1. The germline V gene has CDR1 SGHTA and CDR2 FQGTGA. The CDR3 loop spans 14 amino acids. The V segment lost 5 bases and the J segment 8 bases; nucleotides outside the gene matches: 7.

On this clone itself: One end of the junction does not line up with germline, which may come from a read error. J is TRBJ1-2 and V is TRBV19, with D unclear. In germline, CDR1 is LNHDA, CDR2 SQIVND (reference sequence). CDR3 length equals 13 residues. CDR3 in DNA: TGTGTCAGTAGTATTACCGTAGACTATGGCTACACCTTC. It yields the protein CVSSITVDYGYTF.

This clone was seen more than once but under ten times. In DNA form, the CDR3 reads TGTGCCAGCAGTGACTCCGGGGGGCTGACCTACAATGAGCAGTTCTTC. Its protein product is CASSDSGGLTYNEQFF. V usage is TRBV6-4 and J usage is TRBJ2-1, with a weak D call TRBD2 (7 bases). The CDR3 runs to 16 residues. Trimming took off 0 bases at V and 2 bases at J, with 11 bases between the two ends. Per germline, CDR1 MRHNA and CDR2 SNTAGT.

As to this clone: This specimen includes other DNA sequences encoding the same CDR3. The chain has TRBV19 and TRBJ1-2; 9 nucleotides line up with TRBD1. Looked up from germline, CDR1 is LNHDA and CDR2 is SQIVND (reference sequence). The junction had 2 bases not matched to a gene; V was cut back by 5 bases and J by 1 base. There are 14 residues in the CDR3. For the CDR3, the DNA is TGTGCCAGTAGTTCGACAGGGGGTAACTATGGCTACACCTTC. Encoded protein: CASSSTGGNYGYTF.

The chain links TRBV12-5 to TRBJ2-7; D may be TRBD1 (5 bases). Germline values: CDR1 LGHNT, CDR2 FRNRAP. The V end lost 1 base, the J end lost 2 bases, and 9 bases lay between the germline ends. There are 14 residues in the CDR3. The CDR3 spells CASGLGTTTYEQYF. The CDR3 coding sequence is TGTGCTAGTGGTTTGGGGACAACAACCTACGAGCAGTACTTC.

CDR3 loop: CASSVSHEQYF. The CDR3 nucleotides read TGTGCCAGCAGCGTAAGCCACGAGCAGTACTTC. The chain recombines TRBV9 with TRBJ2-7; no clear D. The CDR3 spans 11 residues. Germline CDR1 SGDLS, CDR2 YYNGEE. The ends were cut back, 1 base at V and 5 bases at J, with 4 bases in the middle.

The chain joins TRBV19 to TRBJ1-5, with D uncertain. The CDR3 extends over 13 amino acids. The ends were cut back, 10 bases at V and 2 bases at J, with 12 bases in the middle. Germline CDR1 is LNHDA and CDR2 is SQIVND (reference sequence). CDR3 nucleotide sequence: TGTGCCACCAGGCGATTCGGCAATCAGCCCCAGCATTTT. It encodes CATRRFGNQPQHF.

This chain uses TRBV2 with TRBJ1-2, with D perhaps TRBD1 (5 bases). From germline, CDR1 is SNHLY and CDR2 FYNNEI. The CDR3 is made up of 16 amino acids. V lost 2 bases and J lost 5, with 18 bases in between. The CDR3 spells CASSEIRGGSRYGYTF. The DNA of the CDR3 is TGTGCCAGCAGTGAAATTCGGGGGGGGTCACGGTATGGCTACACCTTC.

The chain is built from TRBV27 and TRBJ2-7; 9 positions match TRBD2. There are 15 residues in the CDR3. Trimming at V came to 0 bases and at J to 3 bases, leaving 3 bases not matched to a gene. CDR1 is MNHEY, CDR2 SMNVEV, per germline (reference sequence). In DNA form, the CDR3 reads TGTGCCAGCAGTTTATCGGCTAGCGGGGTCTACGAGCAGTACTTC. It translates to CASSLSASGVYEQYF.

The chain employs TRBV6-6 and TRBJ1-1; 7 bases match TRBD1. The CDR3 is made up of 14 amino acids. CDR1 is MNHNY, CDR2 SVGAGI, per germline (reference sequence). The V gene end was trimmed by 6 bases and the J gene end by 5 bases; junction bases not matched to a gene: 9. The CDR3 nucleotides read TGTGCCAGCAGCCAGACTACAGGGGTTACTGAAGCTTTCTTT. Its translation: CASSQTTGVTEAFF.

This clone was picked up one time. The chain uses TRBV11-2 and TRBJ1-4; D possibly corresponds to TRBD1 (6 bases). CDR3 length: 15 amino acids. The V gene's germline CDR1 is SGHAT and CDR2 FQNNGV. The ends were cut back, 5 bases at V and 4 bases at J, with 14 bases in the middle. The CDR3 here is CASSPRGGSNEKLFF. In DNA, the CDR3 is TGTGCCAGCAGCCCGAGAGGGGGTAGTAATGAAAAACTGTTTTTT.

This chain uses TRBV18 with TRBJ1-1; D unclear. The CDR3 extends over 13 amino acids. Germline V gene sequence: CDR1 KGHSH, CDR2 LQKENI. Deletions cut 6 bases from V and 5 bases from J, with 13 bases between. The CDR3 DNA reads as TGTGCCAGCTCCCCCGGGGTGGGGACTGAAGCTTTCTTT. It is translated as CASSPGVGTEAFF.

This chain links TRBV7-2 with TRBJ2-1, with TRBD2 as a possible D gene (5 bases). Germline CDR1 is SGHTA and CDR2 is FQGNSA. This CDR3 has 17 residues. V lost 2 bases and J lost 0, with 14 bases in between. The CDR3 region is CASSLSITGSSYNEQFF. CDR3 nucleotides: TGTGCCAGCAGCTTAAGTATCACGGGGAGCTCCTACAATGAGCAGTTCTTC.

The chain joins TRBV9 to TRBJ1-2; D might be TRBD1 (6 bases). The germline gives CDR1 SGDLS, CDR2 YYNGEE. The V end lost 4 bases, the J end lost 2 bases, and 12 bases lay between the germline ends. The CDR3 covers 14 residues. DNA for the CDR3: TGTGCCAGCAGCAGGACAGATATCAACTATGGCTACACCTTC. The encoded protein is CASSRTDINYGYTF.

The chain links TRBV27 to TRBJ2-7; 7 nucleotides align to TRBD1. J lost 1 base, V lost 6 bases, and 21 bases had no gene match. Germline assignment: CDR1 MNHEY and CDR2 SMNVEV (reference sequence). The CDR3 covers 19 residues. CDR3 region: CASSTIRQGIGFRSYEQYF. CDR3 sequence (DNA): TGTGCCAGCAGCACAATCCGACAGGGCATAGGATTTCGGTCCTACGAGCAGTACTTC.

The CDR3 coding sequence is TGTGCCACCAGCAGAGGATTAGCGGGGGGTGATACGCAGTATTTT. Translation: CATSRGLAGGDTQYF. The chain joins TRBV15 to TRBJ2-3; the match to TRBD2 covers 10 bases. The ends lost 1 base at V and 6 bases at J; junction bases unmatched: 4. This CDR3 is 15 amino acids long. Germline V CDR1 and CDR2: LNHNV, YYDKDF (reference sequence).

This clone has only one observation. CDR3: CASSLAELRTDTQYF. In DNA, the CDR3 is TGCGCCAGCAGCTTGGCTGAACTAAGGACAGATACGCAGTATTTT. This chain uses TRBV5-1 with TRBJ2-3; D is unclear. This CDR3 is 15 amino acids long. V was pared by 0 bases and J by 3 bases, with 11 bases between. Germline CDR1 is SGHRS and CDR2 is YFSETQ. Filled out from reference TRBV5-1 and TRBJ2-3, the complete variable domain reads KAGVTQTPRYLIKTRGQQVTLSCSPISGHRSVSWYQQTPGQGLQFLFEYFSETQRNKGNFPGRFSGRQFSNSRSEMNVSTLELGDSALYLCASSLAELRTDTQYFGPGTRLTVL.